The source of this TCR beta chain is a study of identical twins. Everyone who donated was a healthy Caucasian. Study results and caveats: Carriage of fewer insertions was seen in abundant cord blood beta clonotypes, whereas memory repertoires showed none. There was an excess of low generation probability in the out-of-frame alpha sequences that twins shared.

TCRdb re-called the 5' RACE reads through MiXCR, storing one row per CDR3 protein. The sample lists about 890,000 distinct CDR3 sequences, 9% to 15% seen once, with roughly 1.5% in the top ten. This clonotype has only a few counts. Antigen: not known. V trimming: 6 bases; J trimming: 5 bases; junction bases outside the gene matches: 12. CDR3 length equals 15 residues. The V gene's germline CDR1 is SQVTM and CDR2 ANQGSEA. The same specimen was also included in a second study, on yellow fever vaccine responses in identical twins.

The origin of this receptor is a woman in her late teens or twenties in good health. This chain links TRBV29-1 with TRBJ2-2, with TRBD1 identical over 7 bases. Sequencing was done on a sample of PBMCs. CDR3: CSVLRNRGSTGELFF. CDR3 coding DNA: TGCAGCGTCCTCCGCAACAGGGGATCGACCGGGGAGCTGTTTTTT.